This TCR beta chain was identified in a study of T-cell reconstitution after alpha-beta-depleted transplantation in children. The study's findings and limits: Most T-cell counts and diversity one year after the transplant came from T cells that were newly produced.

The germline V and J ends were trimmed by 0 bases and 7 bases, with 19 bases remaining between them. CDR1 is LNHNV and CDR2 is YYDKDF in the germline V gene (reference sequence). The CDR3 covers 17 residues. As for this clonotype: Its target is not known.

A library of TCRbeta sequences, prepared with unique molecular identifiers, was generated. From the PCR reads, TCRdb called clonotypes with MiXCR, one entry per CDR3 protein. The data hold fewer than 550,000 distinct CDR3 sequences, with 16% observed a single time. The starting material was PBMCs, mostly from graft donor cells, obtained 360 days after TCRalphabeta/CD19-depleted stem cell transplant. The clonotype comes from a boy under two years old who had a stem cell transplant for Wiskott-Aldrich syndrome, so the T cells may come from the graft donor. This sequence joins TRBV15 and TRBJ2-1; a possible D gene is TRBD2 (7 bases). The CDR3 DNA sequence: TGTGCCACCAGCAGAGATCGTATTCGGGGGGCGGGGAATGAGCAGTTCTTC. Translation: CATSRDRIRGAGNEQFF.